This TCR beta chain came from a study of cytomegalovirus exposure and HLA in healthy donors. Study-level findings and limits: There were several of the most significant clusters that appeared linked to common viral pathogens in a later analysis.

To note about this clone: The target antigen is unknown.

Trimming cost V 5 bases and J 0 bases; bases outside gene matches: 6. This CDR3 contains 16 residues. Germline lookup yields CDR1 SGHAT and CDR2 FQNNGV. Amplification used 60 Vbeta primers and 13 Jbeta primers. The table came from immunoSEQ multiplex PCR; TCRdb's copy has only in-frame clones and leaves some out. The sample has 120,000 to 150,000 clones, roughly a tenth seen once. The chain is built from TRBV11-2 and TRBJ2-3, with 9 nucleotides matching TRBD2. Sequences were obtained from PBMCs. The TCR was taken from a male donor in good health and CMV-seronegative. For the CDR3, the DNA is TGTGCCAGCAGCCCGGAGCGGGGGGCTAGCACAGATACGCAGTATTTT. It specifies CASSPERGASTDTQYF.